The entry below describes one T cell receptor beta chain. The antigen remains undetermined. The entry originates in a study of T cell responses to AZD1222 COVID-19 vaccine. Study-wide results and caveats: There were repertoire samples only from the period after the peak T cell response. Donor demographics were predominantly white British with a female majority; clonal diversity may be underestimated.

Clones were sequenced by immunoSEQ multiplex PCR, and TCRdb holds only the in-frame ones, with some missing. The table lists 79,000 or so clones, 89% of them singletons. The CDR3 is made up of 16 amino acids. J lost 7 bases, V lost 2 bases, and 12 bases had no gene match. Germline V gene lookup returns CDR1 MNHEY and CDR2 SVGEGT. Source: peripheral blood, taken 28 days after the second AZD1222 dose. The genes are TRBV6-2 or TRBV6-3 and TRBJ2-7, with 9 nucleotides matching TRBD2. This receptor was obtained from an adult who received the AZD1222 COVID-19 vaccine. The CDR3 DNA follows: TGTGCCAGCAGTTACGGCCGGCTAGCGGGGACGGAGGAGCAGTACTTC. The encoded protein is CASSYGRLAGTEEQYF.